These 30 T cell receptor beta chains came from one sample sequenced in a study of regulatory T cells in long-lasting Graves disease. With iRepertoire HTBI primers and Arm-PCR of CDR3 regions, TCR beta libraries were built. TCRdb redid the calling of the multiplex PCR reads with MiXCR, one entry per CDR3 protein. The sample holds over 400,000 distinct CDR3 sequences, 11% to 15% seen once. Time point defined: newly diagnosed GD, antithyroid drugs for less than 3 months. RNA isolated from PBMCs was used to make the TCR library. Separately, the same data were catalogued under a study of T cells in Graves' hyperthyroidism and ophthalmopathy.

Here the sequenced sample was peripheral blood mononuclear cells (PBMCs), taken at new diagnosis, from a patient treated with antithyroid drugs. These receptors were taken from a woman aged 45-60 years with Graves disease.

This clonotype was recorded many times. J is TRBJ2-1 and V is TRBV27; D not resolved. The germline gives CDR1 MNHEY, CDR2 SMNVEV (reference sequence). V was clipped by 0 bases and J by 6 bases, with 6 bases between them. The CDR3 extends over 13 amino acids. In nucleotides, the CDR3 is TGTGCCAGCAGTTTATCGTGGCTCAATGAGCAGTTCTTC. It is translated as CASSLSWLNEQFF.

The table lists this clonotype with many counts. The chain joins TRBV5-1 to TRBJ2-3, with 9 nucleotides matching TRBD1. The junction had 6 bases not matched to a gene; V was cut back by 6 bases and J by 1 base. Germline CDR1 and CDR2: SGHRS and YFSETQ. The CDR3 loop spans 15 amino acids. In DNA, the CDR3 is TGCGCCAGCACGGGACAGGGTCAGGGCACAGATACGCAGTATTTT. It codes for CASTGQGQGTDTQYF.

In this sample, this clonotype turned up many times. The rearrangement uses TRBV12-5 and TRBJ2-1, with 9 positions matching TRBD1. Germline V gene data show CDR1 as LGHNT and CDR2 as FRNRAP. The CDR3 contains 16 residues. Trimming cost V 3 bases and J 3 bases; bases outside gene matches: 6. This CDR3 is CASGLGGTGRYNEQFF. As DNA, the CDR3 is TGTGCTAGTGGTTTAGGCGGGACAGGGCGCTACAATGAGCAGTTCTTC.

This clonotype was seen ten or more times. The V and J genes are TRBV11-2 and TRBJ2-5, with a tentative D call TRBD1 (6 bases). The CDR3 is made up of 13 amino acids. In germline, CDR1 is SGHAT, CDR2 FQNNGV. V was pared by 5 bases and J by 3 bases, with 10 bases between. This chain's CDR3 is CASSPGQKETQYF. CDR3 in DNA: TGTGCCAGCAGCCCTGGACAGAAAGAGACCCAGTACTTC.

This clonotype was recorded a few times. V gene TRBV9 combines with J gene TRBJ1-6; D gene ambiguous. This CDR3 region has 13 residues. The V end was cut by 5 bases, the J end by 9 bases, with 12 bases between. The germline gives CDR1 SGDLS, CDR2 YYNGEE. The CDR3 DNA sequence: TGTGCCAGCAGTGCATACTTTTCTTCACCCCTCCACTTT. Its translation is CASSAYFSSPLHF.

At least ten counts were recorded for this clonotype. CDR3 in amino acids: CASSTIGQSSTDTQYF. The CDR3 nucleotides are TGTGCCAGCAGTACCATTGGACAGTCTAGCACAGATACGCAGTATTTT. V gene TRBV28 combines with J gene TRBJ2-3; maybe TRBD1 (6 bases). Trimming left V 5 bases short and J 0 bases short, with 15 bases between. This CDR3 contains 16 residues. The germline V gene encodes CDR1 MDHEN and CDR2 SYDVKM.

This rearrangement joins TRBV5-6 to TRBJ1-5, with 9 bases identical to TRBD1. This CDR3 has 14 residues. CDR1 is SGHDT and CDR2 is YYEEEE in the germline V gene. V shed 3 bases, J shed 10 bases, and the junction held 8 bases outside the gene matches. The CDR3 sequence is CASSYGQGSRPQHF. The DNA for the CDR3 is TGTGCCAGCAGCTACGGACAGGGGTCCCGCCCCCAGCATTTT.

This clonotype was counted ten times or more. This chain connects TRBV5-1 to TRBJ2-7, with 7 bases lining up with TRBD2. This CDR3 region has 14 residues. Germline CDR1 and CDR2: SGHRS and YFSETQ. V was pared by 1 base and J by 2 bases, with 3 bases of the junction left unmatched. In DNA form, the CDR3 reads TGCGCCAGCAGCTTGCAGAGCGGGACCTACGAGCAGTACTTC. It codes for CASSLQSGTYEQYF.

The V call is TRBV7-2, the J call TRBJ1-1; D may be TRBD1 (5 bases). Trimming cost V 1 base and J 4 bases, with 16 bases left between them. The CDR3 is 16 residues long. Per germline, CDR1 SGHTA and CDR2 FQGNSA. This CDR3 reads CASSLVGGRSTTEAFF. The DNA of the CDR3 is TGTGCCAGCAGCTTAGTCGGGGGGAGATCCACCACTGAAGCTTTCTTT. Full variable domain (missing parts from reference TRBV7-2 and TRBJ1-1): GAGVSQSPSNKVTEKGKDVELRCDPISGHTALYWYRQSLGQGLEFLIYFQGNSAPDKSGLPSDRFSAERTGGSVSTLTIQRTQQEDSAVYLCASSLVGGRSTTEAFFGQGTRLTVV.

At least ten counts were recorded for this clonotype. The chain is built from TRBV28 and TRBJ2-2; D may be TRBD2 (6 bases). With 5 bases removed from V and 4 bases from J, the gap between germline ends came to 17 bases. Germline loops: CDR1 MDHEN, CDR2 SYDVKM. This CDR3 spans 16 amino acids. CDR3 in DNA: TGTGCCAGCAGTCAGGTTGAGCCCGGGGGCACCGGGGAGCTGTTTTTT. It specifies CASSQVEPGGTGELFF.

The chain employs TRBV24-1 and TRBJ2-3, with TRBD2 identical over 14 bases. J lost 4 bases, V lost 4 bases, and 6 bases had no gene match. The CDR3 runs to 17 residues. The germline V gene has CDR1 KGHDR and CDR2 SFDVKD. The CDR3 sequence: CATSDLTSGRGADTQYF. The CDR3 DNA sequence: TGTGCCACCAGTGACCTGACTAGCGGGAGGGGCGCAGATACGCAGTATTTT.

In its sample, this clonotype was seen many times. J is TRBJ2-3 and V is TRBV18, with a weak D call TRBD1 (5 bases). V was clipped by 0 bases and J by 2 bases, with 9 bases between them. Per germline, CDR1 KGHSH and CDR2 LQKENI. The CDR3 spans 15 residues. Written as DNA, the CDR3 is TGTGCCAGCTCACCACCGGCAGGGCCCACAGATACGCAGTATTTT. Its protein is CASSPPAGPTDTQYF.

The chain carries TRBV19 and TRBJ1-1; no reliable D call. The V end lost 7 bases, the J end lost 4 bases, and 13 bases lay between the germline ends. Germline V lookup: CDR1 LNHDA, CDR2 SQIVND (reference sequence). The CDR3 sequence is 13 residues long. In DNA, the CDR3 is TGTGCCAGTACTCCCGGGGTTATCACTGAAGCTTTCTTT. This codes for CASTPGVITEAFF.

This clonotype was counted once. V is TRBV10-3 and J is TRBJ2-5; 8 nucleotides match TRBD2. J was trimmed by 4 bases and V by 0 bases; bases with no gene match: 7. This CDR3 region has 16 residues. Germline V CDR1 and CDR2: ENHRY, SYGVKD. This CDR3 is CAISESTGLVGETQYF. CDR3 DNA sequence: TGTGCCATCAGTGAGTCGACGGGACTAGTGGGAGAGACCCAGTACTTC.

Comment on this clonotype: One end of the junction varies from germline; a read error may be responsible. The V call is TRBV30, the J call TRBJ2-3; 7 positions match TRBD1. Looked up from germline, CDR1 is GTSNPN and CDR2 is SVGIG (reference sequence). The CDR3 extends over 14 amino acids. The CDR3 loop is CGWSENEGADTQYF. The CDR3 nucleotides read TGTGGCTGGAGTGAAAACGAGGGGGCGGATACGCAGTATTTT.

This clonotype occurred many times. The chain couples TRBV4-1 to TRBJ1-5; 9 bases line up with TRBD1. The CDR3 consists of 17 residues. Germline CDR1 MGHRA, CDR2 YSYEKL. V dropped 0 bases and J dropped 2; count of bases not matched to a gene: 5. CDR3 sequence (DNA): TGCGCCAGCAGCCAAGAACAGGGGGCGCGAGGCAATCAGCCCCAGCATTTT. Encoded protein: CASSQEQGARGNQPQHF.

This clonotype has just a few counts. CDR3 bases: TGCAGTGCTAGGGGTGGTAGGCAAGAGACCCAGTACTTC. Residues: CSARGGRQETQYF. The V and J genes are TRBV20-1 and TRBJ2-5; D remains unclear. This CDR3 has 13 amino acids. Trimming took 3 bases from V and 2 from J, leaving 10 bases between them. Germline-derived CDR1 and CDR2 are DFQATT and SNEGSKA (reference sequence).

This clonotype was seen a few times. This chain connects TRBV6-2 or TRBV6-3 to TRBJ2-7; the D call may be TRBD1 or TRBD2 (5 bases each). The CDR3 covers 13 residues. Looked up from germline, CDR1 is MNHEY and CDR2 is SVGEGT. Trimming stripped 2 bases from V and 3 bases from J, with 8 bases between. CDR3 DNA sequence: TGTGCCAGCAGTTACGGGACGCTCTACGAGCAGTACTTC. This sequence encodes CASSYGTLYEQYF.

There are many counts of this clonotype. This chain uses TRBV24-1 with TRBJ1-1; D is perhaps TRBD1 (5 bases). Germline lookup yields CDR1 KGHDR and CDR2 SFDVKD. The CDR3 is 14 amino acids. V was shortened by 5 bases and J by 3 bases, with 12 bases between the two germline ends. CDR3 region: CATSAEGRDTEAFF. CDR3 coding DNA: TGTGCCACCAGTGCCGAGGGGCGGGACACTGAAGCTTTCTTT.

This clonotype was picked up a small number of times. The chain carries TRBV7-9 and TRBJ2-3; unclear D gene. Per the germline V gene, CDR1 is SEHNR and CDR2 is FQNEAQ (reference sequence). The V end lost 2 bases, the J end lost 2 bases, and 5 bases lay between the germline ends. The CDR3 has 13 amino acids. CDR3 sequence reads: CASSLSHTDTQYF. The CDR3 DNA sequence: TGTGCCAGCAGCTTATCTCACACAGATACGCAGTATTTT. Full variable domain (remainder filled in from reference TRBV7-9 and TRBJ2-3): DTGVSQNPRHKITKRGQNVTFRCDPISEHNRLYWYRQTLGQGPEFLTYFQNEAQLEKSRLLSDRFSAERPKGSFSTLEIQRTEQGDSAMYLCASSLSHTDTQYFGPGTRLTVL.

The sample holds a few counts of this clonotype. The V call is TRBV20-1, the J call TRBJ2-1; a possible D gene is TRBD1 (6 bases). Germline CDR1 is DFQATT and CDR2 is SNEGSKA (reference sequence). The CDR3 length is 13 residues. Trimming shortened V by 6 bases and J by 8 bases, and 17 bases separated the two germline ends. CDR3 residues: CSAPGQTGDEQFF. DNA of the CDR3: TGCAGTGCCCCGGGACAAACAGGAGATGAGCAGTTCTTC.

This clonotype was recorded a few times. The V call is TRBV7-2, the J call TRBJ2-4; weak D call: TRBD2 (5 bases). Germline CDR1 and CDR2: SGHTA and FQGNSA. The germline V and J ends were trimmed by 3 bases and 7 bases, with 10 bases remaining between them. The CDR3 is made up of 13 amino acids. The CDR3: CASSFLEGNIQYF. The CDR3 DNA reads as TGTGCCAGCAGCTTTCTTGAGGGTAACATTCAGTACTTC.

This clonotype has at least ten counts. This rearrangement joins TRBV6-1 to TRBJ1-1; D perhaps matches TRBD1 (6 bases). The CDR3 is made up of 14 amino acids. V was shortened by 4 bases and J by 5 bases, with 14 bases between the two germline ends. CDR1 and CDR2 (germline): MNHNS, SASEGT. CDR3 sequence (DNA): TGTGCCAGCAGTGTCCAGAGGGGGGATACTGAAGCTTTCTTT. Translation: CASSVQRGDTEAFF.

The sample holds many counts of this clonotype. The chain uses TRBV24-1 and TRBJ2-5, with 13 bases aligning to TRBD2. CDR1 is KGHDR, CDR2 SFDVKD, per germline. V was clipped by 1 base and J by 3 bases; unmatched bases: 1. The CDR3 extends over 16 amino acids. CDR3 DNA: TGTGCCACCAGTGATTTACTAGCGGGAGGGGAAGAGACCCAGTACTTC. It is translated as CATSDLLAGGEETQYF.

About this clonotype: Since a much larger clone is just one base distant, this may be a read error. The chain couples TRBV3-1 to TRBJ1-5, with 9 bases that match TRBD1. Germline loops: CDR1 LGHDT, CDR2 YNNKEL (reference sequence). CDR3 length: 16 amino acids. CDR3 in amino acids: CASSPRTGVNNQPQPF. DNA for the CDR3: TGTGCCAGCAGTCCAAGGACAGGGGTAAACAATCAGCCCCAGCCTTTT.

This chain uses TRBV6-2 or TRBV6-3 with TRBJ2-7, with 9 positions matching TRBD1. Germline CDR1 MNHEY, CDR2 SVGEGT. V lost 5 bases and J lost 4; bases outside the gene matches: 6. CDR3 size: 14 residues. The CDR3: CASSRTGAKYEQYF. The CDR3 DNA reads as TGTGCCAGCAGTAGGACAGGGGCAAAGTACGAGCAGTACTTC.

The sample holds one count of this clonotype. The V and J genes are TRBV10-3 and TRBJ2-5; D not certain. Germline CDR1 ENHRY, CDR2 SYGVKD. The CDR3 contains 15 residues. Between the trimmed V and J ends, which lost 10 bases and 2 bases, there was a span of 20 bases. This CDR3 is CATRKIVGEQETQYF. The CDR3 DNA reads TGTGCCACCCGTAAGATAGTCGGAGAGCAAGAGACCCAGTACTTC.

Of note for this clonotype: This may stem from a read error, because a much larger clone lies one nucleotide away. The chain combines TRBV9 with TRBJ1-5; possibly TRBD1 for D (5 bases). The CDR3 is 14 amino acids. V was trimmed by 4 bases and J by 3 bases, leaving 11 bases between them. The germline V gene has CDR1 SGDLS and CDR2 YYNGEE. The CDR3 region is CASSPRGDNQPQHF. CDR3 sequence (DNA): TGTGCCAGCAGCCCACGGGGGGACAATCAGCCCCAGCATTTT.

This clonotype has a count of ten or more. The chain joins TRBV11-1 to TRBJ2-1; tentative D call: TRBD2 (6 bases). V dropped 10 bases and J dropped 0 bases, with 19 bases sitting between them. Germline CDR1 SGHAT, CDR2 FQDESV (reference sequence). This CDR3 has 16 amino acids. The CDR3, as DNA: TGTGCCACAGGGAGTAGCGGATCGAGCTCCTACAATGAGCAGTTCTTC. It translates to CATGSSGSSSYNEQFF.

The V and J genes are TRBV30 and TRBJ1-1; TRBD1 matches at 7 bases. The V gene's germline CDR1 is GTSNPN and CDR2 SVGIG (reference sequence). Trimming removed 3 bases from V and 5 bases from J; junction bases left unmatched: 9. This CDR3 contains 14 residues. CDR3 sequence reads: CAWRDTGAATEAFF. The CDR3, as DNA: TGTGCCTGGAGGGATACAGGGGCGGCGACTGAAGCTTTCTTT.